A single sample is the source of the 4 T cell receptor beta chains below, sequenced in a study of OX40 agonist ivuxolimab in advanced cancers. Produced via immunoSEQ multiplex PCR; TCRdb's table is partial and in-frame only. The sample holds about 71,000 clones, approximately 94% seen once. This material consisted of CD4+ or CD8+ T cells sorted from blood, taken in a trial of the OX40 agonist ivuxolimab. Receptors originate from an adult with an advanced solid tumor such as melanoma, head and neck, liver or kidney cancer.

V and J are TRBV28 and TRBJ2-7; the match to TRBD1 covers 9 bases. The trim removed 6 bases at V and 5 bases at J, leaving 11 bases unmatched. The CDR3 loop spans 15 amino acids. The germline V gene encodes CDR1 MDHEN and CDR2 SYDVKM. CDR3 DNA: TGTGCCAGCAGGCTACAGGGGGCTGTAAAAAACGAGCAGTACTTC. Its protein product is CASRLQGAVKNEQYF.

The V gene is TRBV9, the J gene TRBJ1-1; D might be TRBD1 (5 bases). This CDR3 is built from 16 residues. Germline V CDR1 and CDR2: SGDLS, YYNGEE. The V end was cut by 4 bases, the J end by 3 bases, with 19 bases between. CDR3 sequence: CASSTGGRTGYTEAFF. CDR3 nucleotide sequence: TGTGCCAGCAGCACCGGGGGTAGGACGGGCTACACTGAAGCTTTCTTT.

The CDR3 here is CASSVSTGTGGHEQYF. CDR3 nucleotides: TGTGCCAGCAGCGTTAGTACCGGGACAGGGGGCCACGAGCAGTACTTC. The chain links TRBV7-6 to TRBJ2-7, with TRBD1 matching 12 bases. The CDR3 is 16 amino acids. Trimming cost V 5 bases and J 5 bases; bases outside gene matches: 10. Germline V gene lookup returns CDR1 SGHVS and CDR2 FNYEAQ.

V usage is TRBV28 and J usage is TRBJ1-3, with D perhaps TRBD1 (6 bases). The CDR3 is 16 amino acids. Germline V gene data show CDR1 as MDHEN and CDR2 as SYDVKM. Trimming left V 4 bases short and J 0 bases short, with 13 bases between. The CDR3 nucleotides are TGTGCCAGCAGTTCACCGGGACACCGCTCTGGAAACACCATATATTTT. Protein: CASSSPGHRSGNTIYF. Based on the CDR3 plus reference TRBV28 and TRBJ1-3, the full variable domain is DVKVTQSSRYLVKRTGEKVFLECVQDMDHENMFWYRQDPGLGLRLIYFSYDVKMKEKGDIPEGYSVSREKKERFSLILESASTNQTSMYLCASSSPGHRSGNTIYFGEGSWLTVV.